One sample yielded the 27 T cell receptor beta chains listed below, sequenced in a study of shared clonotypes between healthy human individuals. CD8 cells regarded as naive lacked CD45RO, were positively chosen for CCR7, and omitted terminally differentiated effector memory CD45RA+ cells. The assay was immunoSEQ multiplex PCR, and TCRdb's table has in-frame clones only and misses some. Of over 2,000,000 clones in the sample, roughly 93% were seen once. The sequenced sample consisted of naive CD8+ T cells from PBMCs. These receptors all stem from a man aged 18 to 29 in good health. Some clones in this sample may be carry-over from other donors' samples.

This chain joins TRBV15 and TRBJ2-7; D perhaps matches TRBD2 (6 bases). CDR3 length equals 14 residues. Trimming removed 5 bases from V and 7 bases from J, with 18 bases in between. CDR1 and CDR2 (germline): LNHNV, YYDKDF (reference sequence). The CDR3 spells CATSVSGTAGEQYF. The CDR3 region has the DNA TGTGCCACCAGCGTATCAGGGACGGCGGGAGAGCAGTACTTC.

Comment on this clone: Other DNA variants within this sample encode the same CDR3. The V gene is TRBV19, the J gene TRBJ1-2, with D uncertain. In germline, CDR1 is LNHDA, CDR2 SQIVND (reference sequence). The CDR3 consists of 12 residues. The V end was cut by 1 base, the J end by 8 bases, with 8 bases between. The CDR3, as DNA: TGTGCCAGTAGTATAGGCGGGAGCGGCTACACCTTC. Translation: CASSIGGSGYTF.

This clone was seen a handful of times. This chain joins TRBV28 and TRBJ1-1; TRBD1 aligns across 8 bases. CDR1 and CDR2 from the germline V gene are MDHEN and SYDVKM. Trimming at V came to 3 bases and at J to 0 bases, leaving 9 bases not matched to a gene. The CDR3 is 17 amino acids. CDR3 loop: CASSFPIRQGMNTEAFF. CDR3 nucleotide sequence: TGTGCCAGCAGTTTCCCCATCCGACAGGGGATGAACACTGAAGCTTTCTTT.

The chain recombines TRBV4-2 with TRBJ2-3, with a possible D match to TRBD2 (5 bases). Germline V CDR1 and CDR2: LGHNA, YNFKEQ. The CDR3 is 14 residues long. V was cut by 2 bases and J by 6 bases, with 12 bases left in between. For the CDR3, the DNA is TGTGCCAGCAGCCAAAGTCCGCGCGGGGATACGCAGTATTTT. Amino acid sequence: CASSQSPRGDTQYF.

This clone was picked up a small number of times. The rearrangement joins TRBV6-5 to TRBJ1-5; TRBD1 matches 7 bases. The CDR3 contains 14 residues. V shed 6 bases, J shed 9 bases, and the junction held 11 bases outside the gene matches. The germline CDR1 and CDR2 sequences are MNHEY and SVGAGI. The CDR3: CASSIGQDIWPQHF. For the CDR3, the DNA is TGTGCCAGCAGCATAGGACAGGACATCTGGCCCCAGCATTTT.

The chain joins TRBV7-6 to TRBJ2-1; D might be TRBD2 (5 bases). V lost 0 bases and J lost 5, with 23 bases in between. CDR3 length equals 19 residues. The germline V gene encodes CDR1 SGHVS and CDR2 FNYEAQ. CDR3 sequence: CASSLAGRRVRVVDNEQFF. The CDR3 nucleotides are TGTGCCAGCAGCTTAGCGGGTCGGCGGGTACGGGTTGTGGACAATGAGCAGTTCTTC.

This chain links TRBV6-1 with TRBJ2-1, with D unclear. The V and J ends lost 3 bases and 9 bases respectively, with 15 bases between them. This CDR3 has 14 amino acids. Germline V lookup: CDR1 MNHNS, CDR2 SASEGT. The CDR3 sequence: CASSDATLTGEQFF. The DNA for the CDR3 is TGTGCCAGCAGTGACGCCACATTAACGGGTGAGCAGTTCTTC.

This chain joins TRBV14 and TRBJ1-2; TRBD1 is a possible D gene (6 bases). The germline V and J ends were trimmed by 5 bases and 3 bases, with 16 bases remaining between them. Looked up from germline, CDR1 is SGHDN and CDR2 is FVKESK. This CDR3 is 15 amino acids long. The CDR3: CASSKMGAPDYGYTF. The CDR3 DNA is TGTGCCAGCAGCAAAATGGGGGCGCCGGACTATGGCTACACCTTC.

The chain recombines TRBV4-1 with TRBJ1-6, with unresolved D. CDR3 length: 12 amino acids. The V end was cut by 1 base, the J end by 14 bases, with 9 bases between. Germline-derived CDR1 and CDR2 are MGHRA and YSYEKL. This chain's CDR3 is CASSQGRQALHF. In nucleotides, the CDR3 is TGCGCCAGCAGCCAAGGTCGGCAGGCCCTCCACTTT.

This clone was picked up one time. The genes are TRBV5-5 and TRBJ2-1; 11 positions agree with TRBD2. Germline V gene lookup returns CDR1 SGHKS and CDR2 YYEKEE (reference sequence). CDR3 size: 17 residues. The trim removed 0 bases at V and 8 bases at J, leaving 10 bases unmatched. The CDR3 loop is CASSLGLAGPFGDEQFF. CDR3 in DNA: TGTGCCAGCAGCTTGGGACTAGCGGGACCGTTTGGGGATGAGCAGTTCTTC.

V and J are TRBV5-6 and TRBJ2-1; D is undetermined. The V end was cut by 0 bases, the J end by 9 bases, with 13 bases between. The CDR3 loop spans 14 amino acids. Germline values: CDR1 SGHDT, CDR2 YYEEEE. CDR3 in amino acids: CASSLALSRGEQFF. For the CDR3, the DNA is TGTGCCAGCAGCTTGGCCCTTAGCCGTGGTGAGCAGTTCTTC.

This chain connects TRBV9 to TRBJ2-7, with TRBD1 matching over 9 bases. The CDR3 length is 15 residues. The J segment lost 5 bases and the V segment lost 0 bases, leaving 6 bases of the junction unmatched. The V gene's germline CDR1 is SGDLS and CDR2 YYNGEE. As DNA, the CDR3 is TGTGCCAGCAGCGTAGACCCGGGACAGGGTAACGAGCAGTACTTC. This sequence encodes CASSVDPGQGNEQYF.

The J gene is TRBJ1-4, the V gene TRBV2; no clear D. CDR1 SNHLY and CDR2 FYNNEI come from the germline V gene. This CDR3 spans 12 amino acids. V lost 4 bases and J lost 4, with 4 bases in between. CDR3 region: CASSAYNEKLFF. In DNA, the CDR3 is TGTGCCAGCAGTGCCTATAATGAAAAACTGTTTTTT.

This chain connects TRBV19 to TRBJ1-2; D gene ambiguous. The CDR3 is made up of 15 amino acids. Trimming left V 9 bases short and J 5 bases short, with 22 bases between. Germline values: CDR1 LNHDA, CDR2 SQIVND (reference sequence). CDR3 in DNA: TGTGCCAGCTTCGGCAAGACCCCTGGAGGTTATGGCTACACCTTC. Residues: CASFGKTPGGYGYTF.

The CDR3 DNA reads as TGTGGCTCTGGACACAACTATGGCTACACCTTC. It translates to CGSGHNYGYTF. This sequence joins TRBV28 and TRBJ1-2, with a weak D call TRBD1 (5 bases). The length of the CDR3 is 11 residues. Per the germline V gene, CDR1 is MDHEN and CDR2 is SYDVKM.

DNA of the CDR3: TGTGCCAGCAGTTTATCGCGCGTTGGGTTGGGCTATAATCAGCCCCAGCATTTT. Its protein product is CASSLSRVGLGYNQPQHF. The chain is built from TRBV27 and TRBJ1-5; no definite D call. The V end lost 0 bases, the J end lost 4 bases, and 19 bases lay between the germline ends. The CDR3 extends over 18 amino acids. Looked up from germline, CDR1 is MNHEY and CDR2 is SMNVEV (reference sequence).

The genes are TRBV19 and TRBJ2-7, with 8 bases lining up with TRBD1. Germline CDR1 reads LNHDA; CDR2 reads SQIVND (reference sequence). CDR3 size: 15 residues. J gave up 3 bases and V 6 bases, and 10 bases lay outside the gene matches. CDR3 region: CASSWDGTGFYEQYF. DNA for the CDR3: TGTGCCAGTAGCTGGGACGGGACAGGCTTCTACGAGCAGTACTTC.

The V gene is TRBV11-2, the J gene TRBJ2-1, with 9 bases matching TRBD2. Germline V gene lookup returns CDR1 SGHAT and CDR2 FQNNGV. The CDR3 is made up of 16 amino acids. After removal of 4 bases from V and 2 bases from J, the junction contained 6 bases not matched to a gene. The CDR3 region is CASSSTASGTYNEQFF. CDR3 nucleotides: TGTGCCAGCAGCTCGACGGCTAGCGGGACCTACAATGAGCAGTTCTTC.

The rearrangement uses TRBV11-3 and TRBJ2-1; D is possibly TRBD1 (6 bases). Germline CDR1 and CDR2: SGHNT and YENEEA. V lost 3 bases to trimming and J lost 6 bases, with 15 bases between them. The CDR3 length is 15 residues. The CDR3 nucleotides are TGTGCCAGCAGCTTGGGGGCCAGGTCGGTCAATGAGCAGTTCTTC. Amino acid sequence: CASSLGARSVNEQFF. Supplemented by reference TRBV11-3 and TRBJ2-1, the full variable domain reads EAGVVQSPRYKIIEKKQPVAFWCNPISGHNTLYWYLQNLGQGPELLIRYENEEAVDDSQLPKDRFSAERLKGVDSTLKIQPAELGDSAVYLCASSLGARSVNEQFFGPGTRLTVL.

This clone was observed once. CDR3 coding DNA: TGTGCCAGCAGGAGGGGACTAGCGGTCTACAATGAGCAGTTCTTC. It yields the protein CASRRGLAVYNEQFF. This chain links TRBV28 with TRBJ2-1, with 11 bases that match TRBD2. Germline V gives CDR1 MDHEN, CDR2 SYDVKM. The CDR3 contains 15 residues. V lost 6 bases, J lost 3 bases, and 4 bases stayed unmatched.

J is TRBJ2-7 and V is TRBV11-2; D is unclear. CDR3 length equals 12 residues. The germline CDR1 and CDR2 sequences are SGHAT and FQNNGV. V was pared by 5 bases and J by 6 bases, with 11 bases between. CDR3: CASSPRAFEQYF. CDR3 DNA sequence: TGTGCCAGCAGCCCCCGTGCCTTCGAGCAGTACTTC.

This clone appeared a single time. The chain combines TRBV14 with TRBJ2-1; unclear D gene. V lost 1 base, J lost 0 bases, and 7 bases lay in between. CDR1 is SGHDN and CDR2 is FVKESK in the germline V gene. This CDR3 contains 15 residues. Here the CDR3 DNA reads TGTGCCAGCAGCCAAGGGGTTTCCTCCTACAATGAGCAGTTCTTC. Its translation: CASSQGVSSYNEQFF.

The chain has TRBV28 and TRBJ2-1; TRBD2 matches 8 bases. Trimming removed 8 bases from V and 2 bases from J; junction bases left unmatched: 5. The CDR3 sequence is 14 residues long. Germline loops: CDR1 MDHEN, CDR2 SYDVKM. The CDR3 protein is CASEERETYNEQFF. For the CDR3, the DNA is TGTGCCAGCGAAGAGCGGGAGACCTACAATGAGCAGTTCTTC.

This sequence joins TRBV9 and TRBJ2-7; 7 bases fit TRBD2. The CDR3 runs to 13 residues. V lost 3 bases and J lost 6; bases outside the gene matches: 6. CDR1 is SGDLS and CDR2 is YYNGEE in the germline V gene. The CDR3: CASSAGGVREQYF. In DNA form, the CDR3 reads TGTGCCAGCAGCGCTGGGGGGGTACGCGAGCAGTACTTC.

This chain connects TRBV7-6 to TRBJ2-7; a possible D gene is TRBD2 (7 bases). Germline V gene data show CDR1 as SGHVS and CDR2 as FNYEAQ. V was shortened by 1 base and J by 1 base, with 17 bases between the two germline ends. This CDR3 contains 17 residues. The CDR3 nucleotides read TGTGCCAGCAGCTTAGAGGGTAGGGGGACTATATCCTACGAGCAGTACTTC. Protein: CASSLEGRGTISYEQYF. The whole variable domain, filled in from reference TRBV7-6 and TRBJ2-7, reads GAGVSQSPRYKVTKRGQDVALRCDPISGHVSLYWYRQALGQGPEFLTYFNYEAQQDKSGLPNDRFSAERPEGSISTLTIQRTEQRDSAMYRCASSLEGRGTISYEQYFGPGTRLTVT.

In this sample, this clone turned up once. The V gene is TRBV10-2, the J gene TRBJ2-2, with D possibly being TRBD2 (5 bases). The germline V and J ends were trimmed by 9 bases and 6 bases, with 11 bases remaining between them. Germline assignment: CDR1 WSHSY and CDR2 SAAADI. The CDR3 has 12 amino acids. CDR3 bases: TGCGCCAGTTTCGGAGGACCCGGGGAGCTGTTTTTT. Residues: CASFGGPGELFF.

The gene calls are TRBV5-4 and TRBJ2-1, with D unresolved. The V gene lost 5 bases and the J gene lost 6 bases, with 18 bases spanning the gap. CDR1 and CDR2 (germline): SGHNT, YYREEE (reference sequence). The CDR3 is 15 residues long. For the CDR3, the DNA is TGTGCCAGCAGTCAAAGTGTAACTGTGGCCAATGAGCAGTTCTTC. The encoded protein is CASSQSVTVANEQFF.